This T cell receptor beta chain was profiled in a study of blood T cell repertoires in COVID-19. CDR1 and CDR2 from the germline V gene are MNHEY and SMNVEV (reference sequence). The V end lost 0 bases, the J end lost 8 bases, and 13 bases lay between the germline ends. This CDR3 has 14 residues. Sequencing used immunoSEQ multiplex PCR; TCRdb keeps in-frame clones, though not all of them. The sample includes around 160,000 clones, 81% of them seen just once. This TCR was sampled from a human donor with acute or convalescent COVID-19. The donor label of this sample is uncertain. The genes are TRBV27 and TRBJ1-2; D not certain. The sequenced sample was peripheral blood. The CDR3 region is CASSLSGGQRGYTF. The CDR3 DNA sequence: TGTGCCAGCAGTTTATCGGGAGGGCAAAGGGGCTACACCTTC.